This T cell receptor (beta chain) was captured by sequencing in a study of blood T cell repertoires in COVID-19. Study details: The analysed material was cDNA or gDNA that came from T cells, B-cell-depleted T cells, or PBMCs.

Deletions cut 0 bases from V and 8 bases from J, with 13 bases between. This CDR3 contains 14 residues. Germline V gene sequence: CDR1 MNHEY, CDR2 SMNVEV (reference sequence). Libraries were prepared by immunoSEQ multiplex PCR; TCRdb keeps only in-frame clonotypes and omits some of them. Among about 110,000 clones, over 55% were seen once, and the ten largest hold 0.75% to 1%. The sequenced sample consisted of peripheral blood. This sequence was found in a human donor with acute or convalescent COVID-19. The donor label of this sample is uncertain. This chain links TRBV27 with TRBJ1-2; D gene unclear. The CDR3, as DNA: TGTGCCAGCAGTTTATCGGGCCGATCCGTCGGCTACACCTTC. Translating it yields CASSLSGRSVGYTF.